This T cell receptor (beta chain) was documented in a study of T cells in Graves' hyperthyroidism and ophthalmopathy. This clonotype was counted a few times. The germline V gene encodes CDR1 GTSNPN and CDR2 SVGIG (reference sequence). CDR3 size: 15 residues. V shed 4 bases and J shed 0 bases, with 13 bases lying between them. Authors of the study amplified TCR beta CDR3 regions from RNA transcripts. Initially, a first-round RT-PCR of the TCR CDR3 employed the HTBI primer set. TCRdb reprocessed the multiplex PCR reads with MiXCR, giving one entry per CDR3 protein. The repertoire holds a few hundred thousand distinct CDR3 sequences, with approximately 14% as singletons.

The rearrangement links TRBV30 to TRBJ2-1; no clear D gene. The TCR originated in a young woman with Graves' hyperthyroidism. Source material: blood. The CDR3 loop reads CAWNGLIGSYNEQFF. In nucleotides, the CDR3 is TGTGCCTGGAACGGTTTAATCGGCTCCTACAATGAGCAGTTCTTC.